Sequencing of this T cell receptor (beta chain) was carried out in a study of Graves' ophthalmopathy and Graves' hyperthyroidism. Study details: Prior to any treatment, peripheral blood was collected at the time of initial diagnosis.

This clonotype was recorded at least ten times. Its antigen remains unknown. Broader study findings: Sensitivity reached roughly 70% and specificity more than 72% when the model predicted ophthalmopathy progression. Researchers report that a 13-signature model separated ophthalmopathy from stable hyperthyroidism, posting about 91% sensitivity and more than 70% specificity.

Germline CDR1 reads SEHNR; CDR2 reads FQNEAQ (reference sequence). V shed 6 bases and J shed 3 bases, with 9 bases lying between them. The CDR3 is 12 amino acids. Amplified TCR beta CDR3 regions were obtained using RNA transcripts as template. RT-PCR was first run with HTBI primers, then multiplex PCR in a second round. Each CDR3 protein gets one entry after TCRdb re-called the multiplex PCR reads with MiXCR. The sample holds a few hundred thousand distinct CDR3 sequences, roughly a sixth seen once. This TCR came from an adult woman with stable Graves' hyperthyroidism. The rearrangement uses TRBV7-9 and TRBJ2-7; the D is unclear. Sample: peripheral blood. The CDR3 loop reads CASRDGVYEQYF. Here the CDR3 DNA reads TGTGCCAGCAGGGATGGGGTCTACGAGCAGTACTTC.